These 9 T cell receptor beta chains were all obtained from the same sample, sequenced in a study of cytomegalovirus exposure and HLA in healthy donors. It was with 60 Vbeta and 13 Jbeta primers that the PCR ran. Measured with immunoSEQ multiplex PCR; TCRdb has only the in-frame clones, and not every one. The sample has 200,000 or so clones, about 72% seen once. Material for sequencing was PBMCs. The receptors here all came from a male donor in good health and CMV-seronegative.

This CDR3 is CASSRMGTGGLNTGELFF. The CDR3 bases are TGTGCCAGCAGCCGAATGGGGACAGGGGGCCTGAACACCGGGGAGCTGTTTTTT. This sequence joins TRBV11-2 and TRBJ2-2; TRBD1 matches 12 bases. With 5 bases clipped from V and 1 base from J, the junction kept 8 bases outside the gene matches. The CDR3 extends over 18 amino acids. Per the germline V gene, CDR1 is SGHAT and CDR2 is FQNNGV.

The V call is TRBV18, the J call TRBJ2-5, with 9 bases aligning to TRBD2. Germline loops: CDR1 KGHSH, CDR2 LQKENI. The CDR3 has 14 residues. The trim removed 6 bases at V and 5 bases at J, leaving 7 bases unmatched. CDR3 protein: CASSVSGSGETQYF. CDR3 nucleotides: TGTGCCAGCTCGGTTAGCGGGAGTGGTGAGACCCAGTACTTC.

This rearrangement joins TRBV9 to TRBJ2-1; D remains ambiguous. V shed 0 bases and J shed 3 bases, with 19 bases lying between them. The germline gives CDR1 SGDLS, CDR2 YYNGEE. This CDR3 spans 18 amino acids. CDR3 sequence reads: CASSVGSLEELGYNEQFF. Written as DNA, the CDR3 is TGTGCCAGCAGCGTAGGGAGTCTTGAGGAGTTGGGCTACAATGAGCAGTTCTTC.

This clone occurred once. The genes are TRBV11-2 and TRBJ2-5, with D unresolved. The CDR3 sequence is 12 residues long. Germline V lookup: CDR1 SGHAT, CDR2 FQNNGV. Trimming took off 5 bases at V and 7 bases at J, with 11 bases between the two ends. The CDR3 region is CASSPTESTQYF. CDR3 bases: TGTGCCAGCAGCCCGACGGAGTCGACCCAGTACTTC.

In this sample, this clone turned up once. The rearrangement uses TRBV28 and TRBJ1-3; 7 nucleotides agree with TRBD1. Germline CDR1 MDHEN, CDR2 SYDVKM. This CDR3 comprises 14 residues. The trim removed 5 bases at V and 2 bases at J, leaving 3 bases unmatched. The CDR3 reads CASSAGTAGNTIYF. The CDR3 bases are TGTGCCAGCAGTGCTGGGACAGCTGGAAACACCATATATTTT.

This rearrangement joins TRBV18 to TRBJ2-1, with TRBD2 identical over 12 bases. V was clipped by 1 base and J by 0 bases; unmatched bases: 1. CDR1 and CDR2 from the germline V gene are KGHSH and LQKENI. The CDR3 is 17 residues long. As DNA, the CDR3 is TGTGCCAGCTCACCACTGACTAGCGGGAGCTCCTACAATGAGCAGTTCTTC. This codes for CASSPLTSGSSYNEQFF.

This chain uses TRBV19 with TRBJ1-4; 10 bases align to TRBD1. Germline CDR1 LNHDA, CDR2 SQIVND (reference sequence). The CDR3 totals 14 residues. V lost 6 bases and J lost 8; bases outside the gene matches: 6. The CDR3 protein is CASSTGTGVEKLFF. DNA of the CDR3: TGTGCCAGTAGCACCGGGACAGGGGTCGAAAAACTGTTTTTT.

To note about this clone: Other DNA sequences in the sample encode the same CDR3. The rearrangement links TRBV9 to TRBJ2-1, with 11 nucleotides matching TRBD2. V shed 2 bases and J 3 bases; nucleotides not matched to a gene: 1. The CDR3 loop spans 15 amino acids. Germline CDR1 and CDR2: SGDLS and YYNGEE. The CDR3 bases are TGTGCCAGCAGCGTTAGCGGGAGGGGCTACAATGAGCAGTTCTTC. Its translation is CASSVSGRGYNEQFF.

V usage is TRBV9 and J usage is TRBJ2-5; possibly TRBD2 for D (5 bases). V was trimmed by 0 bases and J by 5 bases, leaving 11 bases between them. The CDR3 extends over 14 amino acids. Looked up from germline, CDR1 is SGDLS and CDR2 is YYNGEE. CDR3 region: CASSVVPGTETQYF. The CDR3 nucleotides read TGTGCCAGCAGCGTAGTTCCGGGAACGGAGACCCAGTACTTC.